This record covers a single TCR beta chain. The CDR3 runs to 14 residues. Losses at the gene ends were 4 bases for V and 3 bases for J; bases not matched to a gene: 5. Per germline, CDR1 LGHDT and CDR2 YNNKEL (reference sequence). This record belongs to a study of blood T cell repertoires in COVID-19. Study at large: Researchers got acute and convalescent COVID-19 samples from the United States, Italy and Spain.

Data came from immunoSEQ multiplex PCR; TCRdb stores just in-frame clones and leaves some out. Counted here are under 200,000 clones, 86% occurring once; the ten biggest clones make up 6% to 7.5%. The sequence derives from a woman aged 80 or over in a cohort sampled during active or convalescent COVID-19. Sequencing was done on a sample of peripheral blood. V usage is TRBV3-1 (or the pseudogene TRBV3-2) and J usage is TRBJ1-2; the match to TRBD1 covers 7 bases. In DNA form, the CDR3 reads TGTGCCAGCAGCCCTGGGACAGAACACTATGGCTACACCTTC. Amino acid sequence: CASSPGTEHYGYTF.